This T cell receptor beta chain was identified during a study of blood T cell repertoires in COVID-19. Study context: T cells, B-cell-depleted T cells, or PBMCs provided the cDNA or gDNA that served as material.

Trimming stripped 1 base from V and 8 bases from J, with 11 bases between. The CDR3 runs to 13 residues. Germline V CDR1 and CDR2: MNHEY, SVGAGI. The Seattle patients joined while their infection was active and were tracked longitudinally afterward. Authors' data handling: Reference gene primer amplification gave nucleated cell count estimates. TCRdb's copy holds only in-frame clones and misses some; the assay was immunoSEQ multiplex PCR. The DNA gave D and trimming, while V, J and clone size come from that table. The sample contains almost 95,000 clones, roughly 85% of which appear only once. Sequenced sample: peripheral blood. The source is a woman aged 55-70 years with COVID-19, enrolled during active disease. This chain links TRBV6-5 with TRBJ1-2; TRBD1 is a possible D gene (5 bases). CDR3 in amino acids: CASSYFQGLGYTF. The CDR3 bases are TGTGCCAGCAGTTACTTCCAGGGATTAGGCTACACCTTC.